One sample yielded the 29 T cell receptor beta chains listed below, sequenced in a study of blood T cell repertoires in COVID-19. Measured with immunoSEQ multiplex PCR; TCRdb has only the in-frame clones, and not every one. Here the sample spans about 330,000 clones, approximately 88% being singletons. Input material: PBMCs or T cells enriched from blood (not recorded which). Source of these receptors: a man aged 30 to 45 who had recovered from COVID-19.

The chain uses TRBV4-1 and TRBJ1-2, with a possible D match to TRBD1 (6 bases). The CDR3 contains 13 residues. Germline loops: CDR1 MGHRA, CDR2 YSYEKL. Between the trimmed V and J ends, which lost 2 bases and 8 bases, there was a span of 12 bases. This chain's CDR3 is CASSQSGGNGYTF. CDR3 sequence (DNA): TGCGCCAGCAGCCAATCTGGGGGCAACGGCTACACCTTC.

J is TRBJ2-3 and V is TRBV2; no definite D call. The CDR3 covers 13 residues. Deletions cut 7 bases from V and 2 bases from J, with 10 bases between. CDR1 SNHLY and CDR2 FYNNEI come from the germline V gene. CDR3 coding DNA: TGTGCCAGCAAGGAGTCCCTCACAGATACGCAGTATTTT. Its protein is CASKESLTDTQYF.

This clone turned up a few times. V and J are TRBV5-6 and TRBJ2-7; 8 bases agree with TRBD1. J lost 5 bases, V lost 0 bases, and 1 base had no gene match. The CDR3 is 13 residues long. Germline V gene lookup returns CDR1 SGHDT and CDR2 YYEEEE. The CDR3 DNA is TGTGCCAGCAGCTTGGTGGACAGGGACGAGCAGTACTTC. Encoded protein: CASSLVDRDEQYF.

V gene TRBV9 combines with J gene TRBJ2-1; 8 bases align to TRBD2. V dropped 6 bases and J dropped 5; count of bases not matched to a gene: 13. CDR1 is SGDLS and CDR2 is YYNGEE in the germline V gene. The CDR3 is made up of 16 amino acids. CDR3 in amino acids: CASTFSGGGFNNEQFF. The CDR3 coding sequence is TGTGCCAGCACTTTTTCCGGCGGGGGGTTTAACAATGAGCAGTTCTTC.

V usage is TRBV2 and J usage is TRBJ1-5, with 7 positions matching TRBD1. The germline CDR1 and CDR2 sequences are SNHLY and FYNNEI. V gave up 7 bases and J gave up 0 bases; unmatched junction bases: 6. The CDR3 spans 15 residues. The CDR3 loop is CASTRDSSSNQPQHF. CDR3 nucleotides: TGTGCCAGCACCAGGGACAGTAGTAGCAATCAGCCCCAGCATTTT.

The rearrangement joins TRBV28 to TRBJ1-3, with 10 bases fitting TRBD1. The CDR3 is made up of 18 amino acids. Unmatched junction bases numbered 11, after V lost 6 bases and J lost 0 bases. Germline CDR1 MDHEN, CDR2 SYDVKM. The CDR3 is CASSSPGQGTFSGNTIYF. CDR3 DNA: TGTGCCAGCAGCTCTCCGGGACAGGGGACCTTCTCTGGAAACACCATATATTTT. The variable domain in full, completed from reference TRBV28 and TRBJ1-3, reads DVKVTQSSRYLVKRTGEKVFLECVQDMDHENMFWYRQDPGLGLRLIYFSYDVKMKEKGDIPEGYSVSREKKERFSLILESASTNQTSMYLCASSSPGQGTFSGNTIYFGEGSWLTVV.

The CDR3 loop is CASSRQGPEKLFF. The CDR3 DNA follows: TGTGCCAGCAGCCGACAGGGCCCTGAAAAACTGTTTTTT. This sequence joins TRBV9 and TRBJ1-4, with 7 bases identical to TRBD1. The V and J ends lost 4 bases and 7 bases, in that order; junction bases with no gene match: 4. CDR1 is SGDLS and CDR2 is YYNGEE in the germline V gene. This CDR3 region has 13 residues. The full variable domain, completed using reference TRBV9 and TRBJ1-4, is DSGVTQTPKHLITATGQRVTLRCSPRSGDLSVYWYQQSLDQGLQFLIQYYNGEERAKGNILERFSAQQFPDLHSELNLSSLELGDSALYFCASSRQGPEKLFFGSGTQLSVL.

The chain recombines TRBV5-1 with TRBJ2-5; 9 nucleotides line up with TRBD1. V lost 4 bases to trimming and J lost 5 bases; unmatched junction nucleotides: 9. The CDR3 totals 15 residues. Germline CDR1 reads SGHRS; CDR2 reads YFSETQ. This CDR3 reads CASSPYGQGYETQYF. CDR3 bases: TGCGCCAGCAGCCCCTACGGACAGGGGTACGAGACCCAGTACTTC.

The chain carries TRBV28 and TRBJ2-7; a weak D match, TRBD1 (6 bases). The V end lost 6 bases, the J end lost 2 bases, and 14 bases lay between the germline ends. Per the germline V gene, CDR1 is MDHEN and CDR2 is SYDVKM. The CDR3 has 14 residues. The CDR3 sequence: CASSNSPGAYEQYF. CDR3 DNA sequence: TGTGCCAGCAGCAATAGCCCAGGGGCCTACGAGCAGTACTTC.

The rearrangement links TRBV28 to TRBJ2-5; D ambiguous. V was cut by 2 bases and J by 2 bases, with 9 bases left in between. The V gene's germline CDR1 is MDHEN and CDR2 SYDVKM. The CDR3 has 14 amino acids. The CDR3 sequence is CASSLGRWQETQYF. CDR3 nucleotide sequence: TGTGCCAGCAGTTTAGGCAGGTGGCAAGAGACCCAGTACTTC.

This chain joins TRBV10-3 and TRBJ1-5; TRBD1 matches 8 bases. Germline V gene data show CDR1 as ENHRY and CDR2 as SYGVKD. This CDR3 has 15 residues. Trimming at V came to 4 bases and at J to 4 bases, leaving 6 bases not matched to a gene. CDR3 DNA sequence: TGTGCCATCAGTGGCACCACAGGGGGTAATCAGCCCCAGCATTTT. As protein: CAISGTTGGNQPQHF.

The chain combines TRBV19 with TRBJ1-1; TRBD1 might be the D (5 bases). Trimming cost V 8 bases and J 7 bases, with 11 bases left between them. The CDR3 runs to 11 residues. The germline gives CDR1 LNHDA, CDR2 SQIVND (reference sequence). CDR3 sequence (DNA): TGTGCCAGTTTTGGGGGGGATGAAGCTTTCTTT. Its protein is CASFGGDEAFF.

This sequence joins TRBV9 and TRBJ2-7, with TRBD2 identical over 7 bases. V gave up 4 bases and J gave up 3 bases; unmatched junction bases: 10. This CDR3 contains 15 residues. Germline V CDR1 and CDR2: SGDLS, YYNGEE. CDR3 region: CASSSTPGRVYEQYF. CDR3 in DNA: TGTGCCAGCAGCTCCACCCCGGGGAGGGTCTACGAGCAGTACTTC.

The genes are TRBV12-5 and TRBJ2-7; a weak D match, TRBD1 (5 bases). Trimming left V 5 bases short and J 5 bases short, with 10 bases between. Germline lookup yields CDR1 LGHNT and CDR2 FRNRAP. The CDR3 sequence is 12 residues long. CDR3 residues: CASGAGFHEQYF. CDR3 bases: TGTGCTAGTGGTGCAGGGTTCCACGAGCAGTACTTC.

For the CDR3, the DNA is TGTGCCAGCAGGACAGCTAATGAGCAGTTCTTC. As protein: CASRTANEQFF. The chain carries TRBV28 and TRBJ2-1; tentatively, D is TRBD1 (5 bases). Trimming removed 6 bases at V and 7 bases at J, with 7 bases between. CDR3 length: 11 residues. The germline CDR1 and CDR2 sequences are MDHEN and SYDVKM.

The rearrangement joins TRBV24-1 to TRBJ2-7; tentatively, D is TRBD2 (5 bases). The V gene lost 5 bases and the J gene lost 0 bases, with 7 bases spanning the gap. The CDR3 spans 13 residues. CDR1 is KGHDR, CDR2 SFDVKD, per germline. CDR3 DNA sequence: TGTGCCACCAGTGGGACTCACTCCTACGAGCAGTACTTC. This translates into CATSGTHSYEQYF.

The chain employs TRBV13 and TRBJ1-2; the match to TRBD1 covers 7 bases. CDR3 length: 14 amino acids. Trimming at V came to 5 bases and at J to 4 bases, leaving 7 bases not matched to a gene. The germline V gene has CDR1 PRHDT and CDR2 FYEKMQ (reference sequence). The CDR3 reads CASSPRDSSYGYTF. The CDR3 DNA follows: TGTGCCAGCAGCCCGCGGGACAGTTCCTATGGCTACACCTTC.

CDR3 nucleotide sequence: TGTGCCACCAGTCCCCCTGACAGGGGGGCCTCCGAGCAGTACTTC. Translating gives CATSPPDRGASEQYF. The chain has TRBV15 and TRBJ2-7, with 9 bases lining up with TRBD1. Germline CDR1 reads LNHNV; CDR2 reads YYDKDF (reference sequence). This CDR3 region has 15 residues. With 6 bases clipped from V and 6 bases from J, the junction kept 12 bases outside the gene matches.

This chain uses TRBV6-2 or TRBV6-3 with TRBJ2-1, with 10 positions matching TRBD2. Germline CDR1 reads MNHEY; CDR2 reads SVGEGT. V was clipped by 6 bases and J by 3 bases; unmatched bases: 8. The CDR3 is 16 residues long. The CDR3 protein is CASSLPLAGVYNEQFF. The CDR3 DNA sequence: TGTGCCAGCAGCCTCCCCCTAGCGGGGGTCTACAATGAGCAGTTCTTC.

The CDR3 is CASSPPAGGSFDEQFF. CDR3 nucleotide sequence: TGTGCCAGCAGCCCCCCCGCGGGGGGCTCTTTCGATGAGCAGTTCTTC. The genes are TRBV5-4 and TRBJ2-1, with 8 bases that match TRBD2. CDR3 size: 16 residues. V lost 4 bases and J lost 8; bases outside the gene matches: 14. CDR1 is SGHNT, CDR2 YYREEE, per germline (reference sequence).

The chain recombines TRBV10-3 with TRBJ2-1; 13 nucleotides agree with TRBD2. The junction had 8 bases not matched to a gene; V was cut back by 8 bases and J by 10 bases. Looked up from germline, CDR1 is ENHRY and CDR2 is SYGVKD. This CDR3 spans 14 amino acids. The DNA of the CDR3 is TGTGCCATCGGAGGACTAGCGGGGGCTGGGGAGCAGTTCTTC. Residues: CAIGGLAGAGEQFF.

The chain uses TRBV6-5 and TRBJ2-1, with 10 bases fitting TRBD1. Germline loops: CDR1 MNHEY, CDR2 SVGAGI. The CDR3 contains 15 residues. V lost 4 bases, J lost 6 bases, and 6 bases stayed unmatched. This CDR3 is CASSFGQGGTNEQFF. The CDR3 nucleotides read TGTGCCAGCAGTTTCGGACAGGGGGGAACCAATGAGCAGTTCTTC.

This chain links TRBV2 with TRBJ1-1; no firm D call. Germline CDR1 is SNHLY and CDR2 is FYNNEI. This CDR3 is 13 amino acids long. Trimming took 0 bases from V and 8 from J, leaving 10 bases between them. Written as DNA, the CDR3 is TGTGCCAGCAGTGAAGCTCCGGGAAGAGAAGCTTTCTTT. Its protein is CASSEAPGREAFF.

The gene calls are TRBV13 and TRBJ2-3; D ambiguous. This CDR3 has 13 residues. The ends were cut back, 1 base at V and 9 bases at J, with 11 bases in the middle. Germline loops: CDR1 PRHDT, CDR2 FYEKMQ (reference sequence). CDR3 bases: TGTGCCAGCAGCTTAGCACAGAGATCAACGCAGTATTTT. Translated: CASSLAQRSTQYF.

This clone was counted between two and nine times. The gene calls are TRBV10-1 and TRBJ1-6, with D tentatively TRBD1 (5 bases). V dropped 3 bases and J dropped 2 bases, with 8 bases sitting between them. CDR3 size: 15 residues. CDR1 and CDR2 from the germline V gene are WNHNN and SYGVQD (reference sequence). Here the CDR3 reads CASSEGVTYNSPLHF. The CDR3 region has the DNA TGCGCCAGCAGTGAAGGGGTTACCTATAATTCACCCCTCCACTTT.

The chain links TRBV30 to TRBJ1-1, with unresolved D. From germline, CDR1 is GTSNPN and CDR2 SVGIG (reference sequence). The V end was cut by 0 bases, the J end by 1 base, with 12 bases between. The length of the CDR3 is 15 residues. The CDR3, as DNA: TGTGCCTGGAGTGTAGGAGTTTTTGGGAACACTGAAGCTTTCTTT. Translation gives CAWSVGVFGNTEAFF.

The rearrangement joins TRBV12-3 or TRBV12-4 to TRBJ1-4; TRBD1 aligns across 9 bases. This CDR3 is 13 amino acids long. V trimming: 6 bases; J trimming: 10 bases; junction bases outside the gene matches: 6. CDR3 sequence reads: CASSGQGYGKLFF. CDR3 coding DNA: TGTGCCAGCAGCGGACAGGGGTACGGAAAACTGTTTTTT.

The genes are TRBV9 and TRBJ1-3, with unresolved D. This CDR3 comprises 15 residues. Germline V gene sequence: CDR1 SGDLS, CDR2 YYNGEE. The V gene lost 3 bases and the J gene lost 0 bases, with 10 bases spanning the gap. CDR3 in amino acids: CASSALLNSGNTIYF. As DNA, the CDR3 is TGTGCCAGCAGCGCGCTACTAAACTCTGGAAACACCATATATTTT.

This clone was picked up a small number of times. The V call is TRBV27, the J call TRBJ1-4, with 10 bases matching TRBD1. The CDR3 extends over 17 amino acids. Germline trimming cut 5 bases from V and 6 bases from J; bases unmatched to any gene: 12. Germline V gene lookup returns CDR1 MNHEY and CDR2 SMNVEV (reference sequence). The CDR3 reads CASSPQIRQGAYEKLFF. In nucleotides, the CDR3 is TGTGCCAGCAGTCCCCAGATTAGACAGGGGGCTTATGAAAAACTGTTTTTT.